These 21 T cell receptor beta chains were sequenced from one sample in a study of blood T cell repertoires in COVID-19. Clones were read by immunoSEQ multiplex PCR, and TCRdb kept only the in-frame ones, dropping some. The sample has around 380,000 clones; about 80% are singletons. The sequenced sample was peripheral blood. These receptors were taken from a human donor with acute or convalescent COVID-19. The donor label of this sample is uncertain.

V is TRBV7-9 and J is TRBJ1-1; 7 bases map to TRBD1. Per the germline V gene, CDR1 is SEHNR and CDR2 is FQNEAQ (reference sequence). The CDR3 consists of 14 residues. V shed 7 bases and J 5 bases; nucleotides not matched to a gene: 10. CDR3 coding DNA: TGTGCCAGCACCCGAAAGGGGGCGCGGACTGAAGCTTTCTTT. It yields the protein CASTRKGARTEAFF.

The CDR3 DNA is TGTGCCAGCAGCCTGCTACAGAGGGCCCAAGAGACCCAGTACTTC. It is translated as CASSLLQRAQETQYF. The chain is built from TRBV5-5 and TRBJ2-5; the D gene is possibly TRBD2 (5 bases). The CDR3 length is 15 residues. Trimming left V 4 bases short and J 1 base short, with 14 bases between. In germline, CDR1 is SGHKS, CDR2 YYEKEE (reference sequence).

The CDR3 spells CSVGDRGANTEAFF. DNA of the CDR3: TGCAGCGTTGGGGACAGGGGCGCGAACACTGAAGCTTTCTTT. The chain has TRBV29-1 and TRBJ1-1, with TRBD1 matching 10 bases. The CDR3 is 14 amino acids. After removal of 4 bases from V and 1 base from J, the junction contained 3 bases not matched to a gene. CDR1 is SQVTM, CDR2 ANQGSEA, per germline.

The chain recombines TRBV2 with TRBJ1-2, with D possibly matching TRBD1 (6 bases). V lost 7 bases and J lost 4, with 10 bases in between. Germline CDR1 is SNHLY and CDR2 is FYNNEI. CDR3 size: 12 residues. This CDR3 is CASKSDSYGYTF. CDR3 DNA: TGTGCCAGCAAGTCGGACAGCTATGGCTACACCTTC.

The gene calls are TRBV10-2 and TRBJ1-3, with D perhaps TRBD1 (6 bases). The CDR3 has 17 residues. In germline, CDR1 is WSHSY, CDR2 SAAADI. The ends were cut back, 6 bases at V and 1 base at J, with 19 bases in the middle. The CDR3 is CASSVQGQGRSGNTIYF. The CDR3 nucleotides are TGCGCCAGCAGCGTCCAGGGGCAAGGACGGTCTGGAAACACCATATATTTT.

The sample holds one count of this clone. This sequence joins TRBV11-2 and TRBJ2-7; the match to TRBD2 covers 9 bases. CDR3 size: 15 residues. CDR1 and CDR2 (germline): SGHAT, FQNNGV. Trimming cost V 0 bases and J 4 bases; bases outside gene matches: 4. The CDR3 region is CASSLETSGTYEQYF. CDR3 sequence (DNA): TGTGCCAGCAGCTTAGAGACTAGCGGTACATACGAGCAGTACTTC.

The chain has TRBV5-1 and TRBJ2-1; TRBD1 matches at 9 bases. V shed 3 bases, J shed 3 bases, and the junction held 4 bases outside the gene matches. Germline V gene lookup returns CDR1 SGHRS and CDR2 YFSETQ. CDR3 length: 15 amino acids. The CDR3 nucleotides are TGCGCCAGCAGCTCCGGACAGGGGAACTACAATGAGCAGTTCTTC. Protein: CASSSGQGNYNEQFF.

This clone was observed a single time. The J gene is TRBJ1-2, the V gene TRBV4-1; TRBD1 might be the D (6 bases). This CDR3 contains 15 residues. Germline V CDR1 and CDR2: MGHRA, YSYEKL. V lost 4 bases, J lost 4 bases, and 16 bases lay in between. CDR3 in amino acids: CASSLRRGLLYGYTF. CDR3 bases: TGCGCCAGCAGCCTCCGGCGGGGGCTTCTCTATGGCTACACCTTC.

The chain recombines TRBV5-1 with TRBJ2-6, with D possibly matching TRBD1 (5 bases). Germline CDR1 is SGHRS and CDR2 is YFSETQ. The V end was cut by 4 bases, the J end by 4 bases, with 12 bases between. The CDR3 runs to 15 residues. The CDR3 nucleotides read TGCGCCAGCAGCCTGGTTACAGGCGGGGCCAACGTCCTGACTTTC. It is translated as CASSLVTGGANVLTF.

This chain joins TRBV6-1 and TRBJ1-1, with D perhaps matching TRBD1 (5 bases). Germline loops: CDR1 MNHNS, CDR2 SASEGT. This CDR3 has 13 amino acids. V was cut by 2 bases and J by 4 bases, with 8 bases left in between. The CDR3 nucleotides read TGTGCCAGCAGTGAATTCAGGGCCACTGAAGCTTTCTTT. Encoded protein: CASSEFRATEAFF.

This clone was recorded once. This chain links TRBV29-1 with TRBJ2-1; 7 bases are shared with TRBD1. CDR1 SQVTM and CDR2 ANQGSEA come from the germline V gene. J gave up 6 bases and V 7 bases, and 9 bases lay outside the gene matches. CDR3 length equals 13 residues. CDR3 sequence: CSDRIQGLNEQFF. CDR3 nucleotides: TGCAGCGATCGGATACAGGGGCTCAATGAGCAGTTCTTC.

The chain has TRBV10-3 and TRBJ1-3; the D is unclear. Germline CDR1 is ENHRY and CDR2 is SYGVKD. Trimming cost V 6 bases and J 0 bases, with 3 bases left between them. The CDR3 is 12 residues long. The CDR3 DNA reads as TGTGCCATCAGCGGCTCTGGAAACACCATATATTTT. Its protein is CAISGSGNTIYF.

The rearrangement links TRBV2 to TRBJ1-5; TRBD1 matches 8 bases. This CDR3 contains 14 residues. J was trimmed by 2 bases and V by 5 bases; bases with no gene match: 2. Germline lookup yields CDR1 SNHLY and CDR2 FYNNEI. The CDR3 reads CASSLDRGNQPQHF. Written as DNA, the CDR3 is TGTGCCAGCAGTCTGGACAGGGGCAATCAGCCCCAGCATTTT. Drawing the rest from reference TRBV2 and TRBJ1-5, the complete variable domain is EPEVTQTPSHQVTQMGQEVILRCVPISNHLYFYWYRQILGQKVEFLVSFYNNEISEKSEIFDDQFSVERPDGSNFTLKIRSTKLEDSAMYFCASSLDRGNQPQHFGDGTRLSIL.

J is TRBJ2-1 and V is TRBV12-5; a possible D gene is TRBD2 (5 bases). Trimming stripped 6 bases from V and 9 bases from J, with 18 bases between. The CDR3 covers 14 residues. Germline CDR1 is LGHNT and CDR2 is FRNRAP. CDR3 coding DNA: TGTGCTAGTGGACCAGGCCTAGCAGCTGGTGAGCAGTTCTTC. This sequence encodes CASGPGLAAGEQFF.

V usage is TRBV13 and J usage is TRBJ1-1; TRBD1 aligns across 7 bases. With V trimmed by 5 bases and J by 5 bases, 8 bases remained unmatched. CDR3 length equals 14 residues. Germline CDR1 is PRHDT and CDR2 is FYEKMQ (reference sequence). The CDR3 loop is CASSHGTVWTEAFF. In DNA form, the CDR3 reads TGTGCCAGCAGCCACGGGACAGTCTGGACTGAAGCTTTCTTT.

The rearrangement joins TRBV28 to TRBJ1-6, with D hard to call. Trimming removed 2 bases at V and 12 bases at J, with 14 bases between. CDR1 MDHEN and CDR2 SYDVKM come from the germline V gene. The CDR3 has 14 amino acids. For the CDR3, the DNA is TGTGCCAGCAGTTTAATGGTATCCCGGGGACCCCTCCACTTT. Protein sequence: CASSLMVSRGPLHF.

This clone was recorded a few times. The CDR3 DNA follows: TGTGCCACCCAGGAGGGCCAAAACACTGAAGCTTTCTTT. Its protein product is CATQEGQNTEAFF. The V and J genes are TRBV6-6 and TRBJ1-1, with D uncertain. Germline CDR1 and CDR2: MNHNY and SVGAGI (reference sequence). This CDR3 spans 13 amino acids. V lost 10 bases and J 2 bases, leaving 14 bases between the germline ends.

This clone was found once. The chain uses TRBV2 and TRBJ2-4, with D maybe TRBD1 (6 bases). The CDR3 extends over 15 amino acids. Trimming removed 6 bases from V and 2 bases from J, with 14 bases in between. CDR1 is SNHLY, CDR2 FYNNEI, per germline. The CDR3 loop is CASRENTGTKNIQYF. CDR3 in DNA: TGTGCCAGCAGAGAGAATACAGGGACCAAAAACATTCAGTACTTC.

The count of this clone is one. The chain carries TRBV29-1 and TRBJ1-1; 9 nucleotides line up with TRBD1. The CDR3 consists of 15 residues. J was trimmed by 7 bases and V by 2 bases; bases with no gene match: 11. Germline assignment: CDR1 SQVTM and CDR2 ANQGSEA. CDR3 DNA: TGCAGCGTTGAAAGGGCCACAGGGGGCCGAGATGAAGCTTTCTTT. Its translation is CSVERATGGRDEAFF.

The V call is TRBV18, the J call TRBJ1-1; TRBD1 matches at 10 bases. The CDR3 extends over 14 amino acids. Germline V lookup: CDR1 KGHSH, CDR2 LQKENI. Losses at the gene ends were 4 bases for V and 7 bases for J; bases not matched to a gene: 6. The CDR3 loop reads CASSRVGTGDEAFF. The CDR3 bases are TGTGCCAGCTCACGTGTGGGGACAGGGGATGAAGCTTTCTTT.

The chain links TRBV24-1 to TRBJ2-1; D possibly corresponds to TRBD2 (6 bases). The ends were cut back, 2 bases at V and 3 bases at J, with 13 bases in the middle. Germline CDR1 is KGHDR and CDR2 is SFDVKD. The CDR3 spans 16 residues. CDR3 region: CATSDSRVGSYNEQFF. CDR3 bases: TGTGCCACCAGTGATTCTCGTGTCGGGAGCTACAATGAGCAGTTCTTC.